This TCR beta chain was identified in a study of blood T cell repertoires in COVID-19. Study as a whole: The origin of the acute and convalescent COVID-19 samples was the United States, Italy and Spain. From T cells, B-cell-depleted T cells, or PBMCs came the material, which was cDNA or gDNA.

The germline CDR1 and CDR2 sequences are ENHRY and SYGVKD. With V trimmed by 10 bases and J by 4 bases, 6 bases remained unmatched. The CDR3 sequence is 13 residues long. In the authors' methods: Estimates of nucleated cell counts were drawn from the amplification of reference gene primers. TCRdb keeps only in-frame clones here, not all; method: immunoSEQ multiplex PCR. V and J calls and clone size come straight from that table; D and trimming were deduced from the DNA. The table lists a few hundred thousand clones, approximately 90% of them singletons, with 2% to 3% in the top ten. This TCR was recovered from a man aged 18 to 29 with active or convalescent COVID-19. J is TRBJ1-1 and V is TRBV10-3; 10 positions match TRBD1. The material sequenced was peripheral blood. The CDR3 sequence is CATTGGASTEAFF. CDR3 coding DNA: TGTGCCACGACAGGGGGCGCGAGCACTGAAGCTTTCTTT.